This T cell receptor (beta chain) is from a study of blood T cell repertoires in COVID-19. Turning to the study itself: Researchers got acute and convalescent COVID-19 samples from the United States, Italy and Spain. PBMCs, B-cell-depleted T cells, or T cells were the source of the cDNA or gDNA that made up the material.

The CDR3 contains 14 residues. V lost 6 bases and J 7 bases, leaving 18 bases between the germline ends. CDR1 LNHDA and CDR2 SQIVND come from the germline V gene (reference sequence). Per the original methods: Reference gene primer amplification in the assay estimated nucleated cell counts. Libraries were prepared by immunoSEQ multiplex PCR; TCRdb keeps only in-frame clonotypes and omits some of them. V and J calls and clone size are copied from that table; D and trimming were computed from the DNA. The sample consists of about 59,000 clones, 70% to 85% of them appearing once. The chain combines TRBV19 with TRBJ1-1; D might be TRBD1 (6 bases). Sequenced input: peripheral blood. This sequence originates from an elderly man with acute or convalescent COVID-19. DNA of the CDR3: TGTGCCAGTAGAAATTTAGGGGGGGACGGTGAAGCTTTCTTT. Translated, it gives CASRNLGGDGEAFF. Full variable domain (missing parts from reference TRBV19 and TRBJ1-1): DGGITQSPKYLFRKEGQNVTLSCEQNLNHDAMYWYRQDPGQGLRLIYYSQIVNDFQKGDIAEGYSVSREKKESFPLTVTSAQKNPTAFYLCASRNLGGDGEAFFGQGTRLTVV.